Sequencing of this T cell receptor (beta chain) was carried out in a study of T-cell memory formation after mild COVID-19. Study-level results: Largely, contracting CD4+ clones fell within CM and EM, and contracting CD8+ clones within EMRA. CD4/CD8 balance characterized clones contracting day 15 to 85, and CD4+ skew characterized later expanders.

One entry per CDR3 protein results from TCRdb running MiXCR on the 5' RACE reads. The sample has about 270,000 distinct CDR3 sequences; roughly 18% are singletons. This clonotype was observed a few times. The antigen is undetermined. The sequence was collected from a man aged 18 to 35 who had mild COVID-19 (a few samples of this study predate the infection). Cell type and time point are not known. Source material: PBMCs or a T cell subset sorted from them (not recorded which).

DNA for the CDR3: TGTGCCAGCAGTGTGAGGGCCCGGGACATTCAGTACTTC. Translated: CASSVRARDIQYF. The rearrangement joins TRBV6-1 to TRBJ2-4; a possible D gene is TRBD2 (5 bases). V lost 4 bases, J lost 8 bases, and 12 bases lay in between. CDR1 MNHNS and CDR2 SASEGT come from the germline V gene. The CDR3 spans 13 residues.